These 18 T cell receptor beta chains share one sample of origin, sequenced in a study of response to subunit inactivated influenza vaccine. Using its own MiXCR run on the RT-PCR reads, TCRdb lists one record per CDR3 protein. The sample carries hundreds of thousands of distinct CDR3 sequences, 12% recorded once. This specimen was PBMCs from blood, taken on the day of vaccination. These receptors all come from a man aged 45 to 65 who received an inactivated influenza vaccine.

The chain combines TRBV20-1 with TRBJ2-5, with 8 positions matching TRBD2. Looked up from germline, CDR1 is DFQATT and CDR2 is SNEGSKA (reference sequence). Trimming took 0 bases from V and 4 from J; bases not matched to a gene: 7. The CDR3 runs 15 residues. DNA for the CDR3: TGCAGTGCTAGAGATGACGGACTAGCCGGAGAGACCCAGTACTTC. Translated, it gives CSARDDGLAGETQYF.

This clonotype was seen a few times. The chain employs TRBV29-1 and TRBJ2-3, with unresolved D. With 4 bases removed from V and 5 bases from J, the gap between germline ends came to 10 bases. Germline V gene sequence: CDR1 SQVTM, CDR2 ANQGSEA. The CDR3 is 12 residues long. This CDR3 reads CSVVDLGDTQYF. The CDR3 bases are TGCAGCGTTGTAGACTTAGGAGATACGCAGTATTTT.

The rearrangement joins TRBV5-1 to TRBJ2-1; 11 nucleotides match TRBD1. The CDR3 is 14 residues long. The ends lost 4 bases at V and 7 bases at J; junction bases unmatched: 4. CDR1 SGHRS and CDR2 YFSETQ come from the germline V gene. This CDR3 reads CASSGQGAGNEQFF. The CDR3 coding sequence is TGCGCCAGCAGCGGACAGGGGGCGGGGAATGAGCAGTTCTTC.

This clonotype was picked up many times. V and J are TRBV5-6 and TRBJ1-5, with 8 bases aligning to TRBD1. The germline CDR1 and CDR2 sequences are SGHDT and YYEEEE. Trimming cost V 4 bases and J 5 bases; bases outside gene matches: 8. There are 15 residues in the CDR3. The CDR3 region is CASSPSRDRYQPQHF. In nucleotides, the CDR3 is TGTGCCAGCAGCCCGTCCCGGGACAGGTATCAGCCCCAGCATTTT. Filled out from reference TRBV5-6 and TRBJ1-5, the complete variable domain reads DAGVTQSPTHLIKTRGQQVTLRCSPKSGHDTVSWYQQALGQGPQFIFQYYEEEERQRGNFPDRFSGHQFPNYSSELNVNALLLGDSALYLCASSPSRDRYQPQHFGDGTRLSIL.

In this sample, this clonotype turned up a few times. V and J are TRBV19 and TRBJ2-6, with D hard to call. This CDR3 is 15 amino acids long. V was clipped by 2 bases and J by 0 bases, with 5 bases between them. Germline values: CDR1 LNHDA, CDR2 SQIVND (reference sequence). The CDR3 bases are TGTGCCAGTAGTATATACTACTCTGGGGCCAACGTCCTGACTTTC. It yields the protein CASSIYYSGANVLTF.

This chain links TRBV6-4 with TRBJ2-3, with D possibly being TRBD1 or TRBD2 (5 bases each). The CDR3 is 17 amino acids. The germline CDR1 and CDR2 sequences are MRHNA and SNTAGT. The V end was cut by 4 bases, the J end by 2 bases, with 19 bases between. The CDR3 region is CASSALGTSRNTDTQYF. As DNA, the CDR3 is TGTGCCAGCAGTGCCCTGGGGACCAGCAGAAACACAGATACGCAGTATTTT.

This clonotype was counted only a few times. The gene calls are TRBV7-9 and TRBJ2-2; D gene uncertain. V was cut by 1 base and J by 2 bases, with 8 bases left in between. This CDR3 spans 15 amino acids. Germline V lookup: CDR1 SEHNR, CDR2 FQNEAQ (reference sequence). The CDR3 spells CASSLGVTNTGELFF. The CDR3 region has the DNA TGTGCCAGCAGCTTAGGGGTGACTAACACCGGGGAGCTGTTTTTT.

This clonotype occurred many times. The rearrangement joins TRBV12-3 or TRBV12-4 to TRBJ1-1; D is possibly TRBD1 (6 bases). This CDR3 has 14 residues. The V end was cut by 5 bases, the J end by 0 bases, with 10 bases between. CDR3 coding DNA: TGTGCCAGCAGTGCCGACAGGTTGAACACTGAAGCTTTCTTT. Translation: CASSADRLNTEAFF.

The V call is TRBV11-2, the J call TRBJ2-3; 10 nucleotides agree with TRBD2. CDR1 is SGHAT, CDR2 FQNNGV, per germline. The CDR3 is made up of 19 amino acids. After removal of 5 bases from V and 1 base from J, the junction contained 15 bases not matched to a gene. The CDR3 DNA reads as TGTGCCAGCAGCCTAAGAGCGAGCGGGAGGGCCTTCCGCACAGATACGCAGTATTTT. Its protein is CASSLRASGRAFRTDTQYF.

This clonotype showed up just a few times. This sequence joins TRBV9 and TRBJ2-3; the D gene is possibly TRBD1 (5 bases). Trimming cost V 0 bases and J 4 bases, with 15 bases left between them. The CDR3 has 16 residues. Germline assignment: CDR1 SGDLS and CDR2 YYNGEE. CDR3 loop: CASSVVLGPKADTQYF. In nucleotides, the CDR3 is TGTGCCAGCAGCGTAGTGTTGGGGCCAAAAGCAGATACGCAGTATTTT.

The sample holds a few counts of this clonotype. This rearrangement joins TRBV29-1 to TRBJ2-7; D remains ambiguous. The ends were cut back, 2 bases at V and 4 bases at J, with 12 bases in the middle. Germline V gene sequence: CDR1 SQVTM, CDR2 ANQGSEA. The CDR3 extends over 13 amino acids. The CDR3 protein is CSVELGTDYEQYF. The CDR3 nucleotides read TGCAGCGTTGAATTGGGCACGGATTACGAGCAGTACTTC.

This clonotype was observed a few times. The chain links TRBV29-1 to TRBJ2-6; D is unresolved. Trimming stripped 3 bases from V and 0 bases from J, with 3 bases between. Germline V gene data show CDR1 as SQVTM and CDR2 as ANQGSEA. The CDR3 sequence is 13 residues long. The CDR3 DNA follows: TGCAGCGTTGACGCCTCTGGGGCCAACGTCCTGACTTTC. Translating gives CSVDASGANVLTF.

This clonotype was detected only a few times. This sequence joins TRBV12-3 or TRBV12-4 and TRBJ2-5, with D perhaps TRBD1 or TRBD2 (6 bases each). The CDR3 contains 16 residues. The ends were cut back, 6 bases at V and 5 bases at J, with 22 bases in the middle. The CDR3 DNA sequence: TGTGCCAGCAGATCAAATAAAGGGGGGCCGAGGGAGACCCAGTACTTC. Translation gives CASRSNKGGPRETQYF.

This chain links TRBV6-1 with TRBJ2-3; D is perhaps TRBD2 (7 bases). Germline V gene lookup returns CDR1 MNHNS and CDR2 SASEGT. The CDR3 extends over 16 amino acids. The germline V and J ends were trimmed by 5 bases and 4 bases, with 19 bases remaining between them. CDR3 sequence (DNA): TGTGCCAGCAGTATTAGGGGGAGGGAGTCGCCAGATACGCAGTATTTT. Translation gives CASSIRGRESPDTQYF.

Only a few counts were recorded for this clonotype. V is TRBV10-3 and J is TRBJ2-1; 9 bases match TRBD2. Germline V gene lookup returns CDR1 ENHRY and CDR2 SYGVKD. V trimming: 6 bases; J trimming: 8 bases; junction bases outside the gene matches: 8. The CDR3 runs to 14 residues. The CDR3 sequence: CAIRNSGSRDEQFF. The CDR3, as DNA: TGTGCCATCAGAAATAGCGGGAGCCGAGATGAGCAGTTCTTC.

There are a few counts of this clonotype. The chain joins TRBV6-5 to TRBJ1-2, with 11 bases that match TRBD1. The trim removed 2 bases at V and 5 bases at J, leaving 4 bases unmatched. This CDR3 spans 15 amino acids. Germline-derived CDR1 and CDR2 are MNHEY and SVGAGI. Here the CDR3 DNA reads TGTGCCAGCAGTTACGGACAGGGGGCAGGGTATGGCTACACCTTC. It codes for CASSYGQGAGYGYTF.

This clonotype was seen more than once but under ten times. The chain carries TRBV10-3 and TRBJ1-2; TRBD1 matches 12 bases. J lost 8 bases, V lost 7 bases, and 2 bases had no gene match. Per germline, CDR1 ENHRY and CDR2 SYGVKD. CDR3 length: 12 amino acids. DNA for the CDR3: TGTGCCATCACCGGGACAGGGGGCGGCTACACCTTC. It specifies CAITGTGGGYTF.

This clonotype showed up just a few times. The chain uses TRBV29-1 and TRBJ2-7; 7 bases are shared with TRBD1. V lost 4 bases to trimming and J lost 2 bases; unmatched junction nucleotides: 2. Germline CDR1 SQVTM, CDR2 ANQGSEA. The CDR3 is made up of 12 amino acids. CDR3 nucleotide sequence: TGCAGCGTTGGCAGGGGGACCTACGAGCAGTACTTC. This encodes CSVGRGTYEQYF.